The 30 T cell receptor beta chains reported below all come from one sample, sequenced in a study of blood T cells in healthy people across ages. Then a second PCR, running about 7 to 11 cycles, was carried out with a sample-barcoded 5' primer and a J-beta primer mix. A single record per CDR3 protein comes from TCRdb applying MiXCR to the 5' RACE reads. The sample holds 1.5 million to 2 million distinct CDR3 sequences, roughly 32% seen once. The sample comprised blood. The receptors derive from a woman in her 30s in good health.

This chain joins TRBV4-1 and TRBJ2-1, with TRBD2 matching over 12 bases. Trimming took 1 base from V and 7 from J; bases not matched to a gene: 11. CDR3 length: 18 amino acids. The germline CDR1 and CDR2 sequences are MGHRA and YSYEKL. This CDR3 is CASSQGASGRGGWNEQFF. CDR3 DNA: TGCGCCAGCAGCCAAGGAGCTAGCGGGAGGGGGGGTTGGAATGAGCAGTTCTTC.

The chain carries TRBV9 and TRBJ2-5; 10 bases are a match to TRBD2. This CDR3 comprises 16 residues. The V and J ends lost 4 bases and 5 bases, in that order; junction bases with no gene match: 11. The germline V gene has CDR1 SGDLS and CDR2 YYNGEE. CDR3 amino acids: CASSREREGLEETQYF. CDR3 nucleotide sequence: TGTGCCAGCAGCAGGGAGCGGGAGGGCCTTGAGGAGACCCAGTACTTC. The full variable domain, its missing parts supplied by reference TRBV9 and TRBJ2-5, is DSGVTQTPKHLITATGQRVTLRCSPRSGDLSVYWYQQSLDQGLQFLIQYYNGEERAKGNILERFSAQQFPDLHSELNLSSLELGDSALYFCASSREREGLEETQYFGPGTRLLVL.

This chain uses TRBV20-1 with TRBJ1-2; D ambiguous. Germline V CDR1 and CDR2: DFQATT, SNEGSKA (reference sequence). V dropped 5 bases and J dropped 7 bases, with 17 bases sitting between them. The CDR3 spans 13 residues. The chain's CDR3 is CSAEPPGPRGYTF. The DNA for the CDR3 is TGCAGTGCTGAACCCCCGGGTCCCCGTGGCTACACCTTC.

This clonotype was recorded many times. V and J are TRBV29-1 and TRBJ2-7; D remains ambiguous. CDR3 length equals 13 residues. The germline gives CDR1 SQVTM, CDR2 ANQGSEA. Trimming took 3 bases from V and 2 from J, leaving 11 bases between them. The DNA for the CDR3 is TGCAGCGTTGAGGTGGAGAAAGCCTACGAGCAGTACTTC. Protein: CSVEVEKAYEQYF.

This clonotype has just a few counts. This chain links TRBV4-1 with TRBJ2-3; 11 positions match TRBD2. The ends lost 2 bases at V and 0 bases at J; junction bases unmatched: 4. Germline V gene sequence: CDR1 MGHRA, CDR2 YSYEKL. The CDR3 sequence is 17 residues long. The CDR3 DNA is TGCGCCAGCAGCCAACCGGGACTAGCGGATAGCACAGATACGCAGTATTTT. This translates into CASSQPGLADSTDTQYF.

The V and J genes are TRBV19 and TRBJ2-7; maybe TRBD1 (5 bases). In germline, CDR1 is LNHDA, CDR2 SQIVND (reference sequence). CDR3 length equals 14 residues. Trimming took 5 bases from V and 4 from J, leaving 15 bases between them. In DNA form, the CDR3 reads TGTGCCAGTAGTCCAACCCAGGGCAGTTACGAGCAGTACTTC. Protein: CASSPTQGSYEQYF.

Only a few counts were recorded for this clonotype. The chain joins TRBV18 to TRBJ2-7, with 7 bases fitting TRBD2. Trimming removed 3 bases from V and 2 bases from J; junction bases left unmatched: 7. The CDR3 covers 15 residues. Germline lookup yields CDR1 KGHSH and CDR2 LQKENI. DNA for the CDR3: TGTGCCAGCTCACCCACCGGGACTACCGCCTACGAGCAGTACTTC. Protein: CASSPTGTTAYEQYF.

The chain links TRBV5-4 to TRBJ2-3; tentatively, D is TRBD2 (6 bases). V shed 4 bases and J shed 4 bases, with 19 bases lying between them. Germline lookup yields CDR1 SGHNT and CDR2 YYREEE (reference sequence). The CDR3 sequence is 16 residues long. The CDR3 loop is CASSGPSGTVADTQYF. For the CDR3, the DNA is TGTGCCAGCAGCGGACCTTCCGGGACTGTCGCAGATACGCAGTATTTT. Using reference TRBV5-4 and TRBJ2-3 for the parts outside the CDR3, the full variable domain is ETGVTQSPTHLIKTRGQQVTLRCSSQSGHNTVSWYQQALGQGPQFIFQYYREEENGRGNFPPRFSGLQFPNYSSELNVNALELDDSALYLCASSGPSGTVADTQYFGPGTRLTVL.

CDR3 nucleotides: TGTGCCAGCAGCTTAGGCCTAGTCAAAAACATTCAGTACTTC. Its protein product is CASSLGLVKNIQYF. The chain joins TRBV11-2 to TRBJ2-7; D unresolved. The DNA end is a closer match to TRBJ2-4, so the J assignment may be wrong. The germline CDR1 and CDR2 sequences are SGHAT and FQNNGV. The CDR3 is 14 residues long.

This clonotype was recorded a few times. The gene calls are TRBV28 and TRBJ1-2, with 12 bases identical to TRBD1. Per germline, CDR1 MDHEN and CDR2 SYDVKM. This CDR3 comprises 14 residues. After removal of 7 bases from V and 4 bases from J, the junction contained 4 bases not matched to a gene. The CDR3 DNA reads as TGTGCCAGCACCTGGGACAGGGGGCTCTATGGCTACACCTTC. Amino acid sequence: CASTWDRGLYGYTF.

This chain links TRBV6-6 with TRBJ1-1; tentative D call: TRBD1 (5 bases). Trimming removed 6 bases at V and 11 bases at J, with 16 bases between. This CDR3 is built from 12 residues. Germline values: CDR1 MNHNY, CDR2 SVGAGI (reference sequence). CDR3 DNA: TGTGCCAGCAGCCCGGGGGAACTGGTCGCTTTCTTT. Translation gives CASSPGELVAFF.

This clonotype appeared a single time. V usage is TRBV28 and J usage is TRBJ2-2, with 14 bases identical to TRBD2. The CDR3 totals 17 residues. Looked up from germline, CDR1 is MDHEN and CDR2 is SYDVKM. V dropped 5 bases and J dropped 5; count of bases not matched to a gene: 7. The CDR3 reads CASSDGTSGRGTGELFF. The CDR3 DNA sequence: TGTGCCAGCAGTGACGGGACTAGCGGGAGAGGAACCGGGGAGCTGTTTTTT.

The CDR3, as DNA: TGCAGTGCTAGAGATCCTGGGGGCGGTAATGAAAAACTGTTTTTT. Protein product: CSARDPGGGNEKLFF. The chain uses TRBV20-1 and TRBJ1-4; maybe TRBD1 (6 bases). Germline V lookup: CDR1 DFQATT, CDR2 SNEGSKA (reference sequence). The CDR3 length is 15 residues. V lost 0 bases and J 4 bases, leaving 12 bases between the germline ends.

This clonotype appeared a few times. The chain couples TRBV12-3 or TRBV12-4 to TRBJ1-1; D ambiguous. This CDR3 contains 13 residues. V lost 4 bases and J 8 bases, leaving 14 bases between the germline ends. CDR3 nucleotide sequence: TGTGCCAGCAGTTCAGCGCAACCCCTGGAAGCTTTCTTT. It translates to CASSSAQPLEAFF.

J is TRBJ1-5 and V is TRBV18; D ambiguous. The CDR3 totals 14 residues. Germline V gene lookup returns CDR1 KGHSH and CDR2 LQKENI. Trimming took off 1 base at V and 6 bases at J, with 10 bases between the two ends. As DNA, the CDR3 is TGTGCCAGCTCACCACGGGAAGGGTTTCAGCCCCAGCATTTT. Amino acid sequence: CASSPREGFQPQHF.

The CDR3 DNA follows: TGTGCCATGGGAAGGGTGGGCTATGGCTACACCTTC. This codes for CAMGRVGYGYTF. The rearrangement joins TRBV6-1 to TRBJ1-2; D remains ambiguous. The CDR3 totals 12 residues. Trimming left V 10 bases short and J 4 bases short, with 13 bases between. In germline, CDR1 is MNHNS, CDR2 SASEGT.

This clonotype was recorded a few times. This chain joins TRBV20-1 and TRBJ2-7; 9 bases are shared with TRBD1. The J segment lost 5 bases and the V segment lost 4 bases, leaving 6 bases of the junction unmatched. CDR3 length equals 13 residues. Germline V gene sequence: CDR1 DFQATT, CDR2 SNEGSKA (reference sequence). This CDR3 reads CSATGTGSHEQYF. In DNA form, the CDR3 reads TGCAGTGCTACAGGGACAGGGTCCCACGAGCAGTACTTC.

The J gene is TRBJ2-1, the V gene TRBV5-1; a possible D gene is TRBD1 (6 bases). Per germline, CDR1 SGHRS and CDR2 YFSETQ. V dropped 0 bases and J dropped 10 bases, with 14 bases sitting between them. The CDR3 covers 14 residues. CDR3 residues: CASSLVQGRLEQFF. In DNA, the CDR3 is TGCGCCAGCAGCTTGGTGCAGGGGCGGCTGGAGCAGTTCTTC.

This clonotype was found a few times. The gene calls are TRBV5-1 and TRBJ1-1, with D possibly matching TRBD1 (6 bases). The germline V gene has CDR1 SGHRS and CDR2 YFSETQ. The CDR3 contains 15 residues. Trimming left V 4 bases short and J 1 base short, with 14 bases between. CDR3 loop: CASSPTGTPNTEAFF. DNA for the CDR3: TGCGCCAGCAGCCCGACCGGGACACCGAACACTGAAGCTTTCTTT. Full variable domain (rest looked up from reference TRBV5-1 and TRBJ1-1): KAGVTQTPRYLIKTRGQQVTLSCSPISGHRSVSWYQQTPGQGLQFLFEYFSETQRNKGNFPGRFSGRQFSNSRSEMNVSTLELGDSALYLCASSPTGTPNTEAFFGQGTRLTVV.

Points on this clonotype: This may come from a read error, since a much larger clone is one base off. The rearrangement uses TRBV10-3 and TRBJ2-5; unclear D gene. The J call is uncertain, as TRBJ2-7 better fits the DNA end. Germline CDR1 ENHRY, CDR2 SYGVKD. The CDR3 is made up of 13 amino acids. The CDR3, as DNA: TGTGCCATCGGTTTGGCAGGATCAATCGAGCAGTACTTC. Translated, it gives CAIGLAGSIEQYF.

Comment on this clonotype: Sequence at one end of the junction differs from germline and may be a read error. The rearrangement uses TRBV9 and TRBJ2-1; TRBD2 matches 7 bases. Germline CDR1 reads SGDLS; CDR2 reads YYNGEE. There are 12 residues in the CDR3. The chain's CDR3 is CASGAGAHEQDF. The CDR3 DNA sequence: TGTGCCAGCGGGGCGGGAGCTCACGAGCAGGACTTC.

J is TRBJ2-7 and V is TRBV5-1; D not resolved. CDR3 length: 15 amino acids. The germline V gene has CDR1 SGHRS and CDR2 YFSETQ. Between the trimmed V and J ends, which lost 0 bases and 1 base, there was a span of 11 bases. CDR3 amino acids: CASSLEASHSYEQYF. The CDR3 DNA reads as TGCGCCAGCAGCTTGGAGGCCAGCCATTCCTACGAGCAGTACTTC.

The chain links TRBV5-1 to TRBJ1-2; unclear D gene. The CDR3 sequence is 13 residues long. Trimming shortened V by 2 bases and J by 1 base, and 6 bases separated the two germline ends. In germline, CDR1 is SGHRS, CDR2 YFSETQ. The CDR3 sequence: CASSFDNNYGYTF. In nucleotides, the CDR3 is TGCGCCAGCAGCTTCGATAATAACTATGGCTACACCTTC.

This clonotype came up a few times. The chain carries TRBV20-1 and TRBJ2-3; D might be TRBD2 (5 bases). Trimming took off 0 bases at V and 2 bases at J, with 15 bases between the two ends. Germline-derived CDR1 and CDR2 are DFQATT and SNEGSKA (reference sequence). The CDR3 covers 16 residues. The chain's CDR3 is CSARDYPGISTDTQYF. CDR3 in DNA: TGCAGTGCTAGAGATTACCCGGGAATCTCCACAGATACGCAGTATTTT.

Remarks on this clonotype: Just one base apart from a much larger clone, this may be a read error. This sequence joins TRBV12-3 or TRBV12-4 and TRBJ2-1, with TRBD2 as a possible D gene (6 bases). This CDR3 has 14 residues. Written as DNA, the CDR3 is TGTGCCAGCACCCTCTCGCTAGCGTCGAATGGGCAGTTCTTC. Translating gives CASTLSLASNGQFF.

This clonotype was seen a single time. The gene calls are TRBV7-2 and TRBJ2-1; 8 nucleotides align to TRBD2. The trim removed 9 bases at V and 3 bases at J, leaving 19 bases unmatched. This CDR3 region has 18 residues. The germline CDR1 and CDR2 sequences are SGHTA and FQGNSA. The CDR3 nucleotides read TGTGCCAGTACTACAGTAGGGACTAGTTCTGGGGTCTACAATGAGCAGTTCTTC. It is translated as CASTTVGTSSGVYNEQFF. The full variable domain, completed using reference TRBV7-2 and TRBJ2-1, is GAGVSQSPSNKVTEKGKDVELRCDPISGHTALYWYRQSLGQGLEFLIYFQGNSAPDKSGLPSDRFSAERTGGSVSTLTIQRTQQEDSAVYLCASTTVGTSSGVYNEQFFGPGTRLTVL.

To note about this clonotype: One end of the junction fails to match germline, which may point to a read error. V is TRBV20-1 and J is TRBJ2-7; 8 nucleotides align to TRBD1. Germline values: CDR1 DFQATT, CDR2 SNEGSKA (reference sequence). CDR3 length equals 15 residues. This CDR3 reads CSTRDPGQGTYEQYF. CDR3 DNA: TGCAGTACTAGGGATCCCGGACAGGGTACCTACGAGCAGTACTTC.

The chain joins TRBV20-1 to TRBJ2-3; 9 bases map to TRBD2. Germline loops: CDR1 DFQATT, CDR2 SNEGSKA (reference sequence). The J segment lost 4 bases and the V segment lost 5 bases, leaving 10 bases of the junction unmatched. CDR3 size: 15 residues. In DNA, the CDR3 is TGCAGTGCTCTTCTAGCGGGGAAGGGTCCAGATACGCAGTATTTT. Translating gives CSALLAGKGPDTQYF.

The V call is TRBV9, the J call TRBJ2-3; tentatively, D is TRBD2 (6 bases). Germline CDR1 reads SGDLS; CDR2 reads YYNGEE. V was shortened by 4 bases and J by 2 bases, with 14 bases between the two germline ends. The CDR3 is 15 amino acids. The CDR3 sequence is CASSMSGPYTDTQYF. CDR3 sequence (DNA): TGTGCCAGCAGCATGAGCGGGCCTTACACAGATACGCAGTATTTT.

This chain links TRBV27 with TRBJ1-5; TRBD1 matches 10 bases. The V and J ends lost 10 bases and 6 bases, in that order; junction bases with no gene match: 6. CDR3 length: 13 residues. Germline assignment: CDR1 MNHEY and CDR2 SMNVEV (reference sequence). The CDR3 sequence: CATGQGGIQPQHF. The CDR3 DNA reads as TGTGCCACCGGACAGGGGGGGATTCAGCCCCAGCATTTT.